This passage covers 17 T cell receptor beta chains from one sample sequenced in a study of shared clonotypes between healthy human individuals. The method was immunoSEQ multiplex PCR; TCRdb's version includes in-frame clones alone and lacks a portion of them. Among more than 2 million clones listed, less than 95% were seen once. Naive CD8 populations comprised CD45RO-negative cells positively selected for CCR7, excluding terminally differentiated effector memory CD45RA+ cells. Sequenced material: naive CD8+ T cells sorted from blood. The origin of the receptors is a man between 18 and 29 years old in good health.

CDR3 amino acids: CASSLGTGARVTEAFF. In nucleotides, the CDR3 is TGTGCCAGCAGCTTAGGCACAGGGGCGCGGGTCACTGAAGCTTTCTTT. The chain recombines TRBV13 with TRBJ1-1; 7 bases fit TRBD1. Germline trimming cut 0 bases from V and 4 bases from J; bases unmatched to any gene: 8. Germline-derived CDR1 and CDR2 are PRHDT and FYEKMQ (reference sequence). There are 16 residues in the CDR3.

This chain links TRBV2 with TRBJ1-1; TRBD1 might be the D (6 bases). V was clipped by 3 bases and J by 1 base, with 12 bases between them. Germline V gene data show CDR1 as SNHLY and CDR2 as FYNNEI. The CDR3 extends over 15 amino acids. CDR3 sequence: CASSDPRGGNTEAFF. The CDR3, as DNA: TGTGCCAGCAGTGACCCGAGGGGGGGGAACACTGAAGCTTTCTTT.

This chain connects TRBV2 to TRBJ1-5; D not certain. The CDR3 is 14 residues long. V was trimmed by 1 base and J by 5 bases, leaving 9 bases between them. Germline V gives CDR1 SNHLY, CDR2 FYNNEI. The CDR3 here is CASSEVEGYQPQHF. The CDR3 coding sequence is TGTGCCAGCAGTGAAGTCGAGGGTTATCAGCCCCAGCATTTT.

Here the CDR3 reads CASSLRGPGFSTDTQYF. In DNA form, the CDR3 reads TGTGCCAGCAGCTTAAGGGGTCCTGGTTTCTCCACAGATACGCAGTATTTT. J is TRBJ2-3 and V is TRBV7-9, with TRBD1 as a possible D gene (5 bases). V was cut by 2 bases and J by 2 bases, with 17 bases left in between. The CDR3 has 17 amino acids. Germline lookup yields CDR1 SEHNR and CDR2 FQNEAQ (reference sequence). Using reference TRBV7-9 and TRBJ2-3 for the parts outside the CDR3, the full variable domain is DTGVSQNPRHKITKRGQNVTFRCDPISEHNRLYWYRQTLGQGPEFLTYFQNEAQLEKSRLLSDRFSAERPKGSFSTLEIQRTEQGDSAMYLCASSLRGPGFSTDTQYFGPGTRLTVL.

The chain employs TRBV7-8 and TRBJ2-2; 7 positions match TRBD1. CDR3 length: 13 amino acids. Germline assignment: CDR1 SGHVS and CDR2 FQNEAQ. The ends lost 9 bases at V and 2 bases at J; junction bases unmatched: 3. The CDR3 protein is CARGTENTGELFF. The CDR3 DNA reads TGTGCCAGGGGGACAGAAAACACCGGGGAGCTGTTTTTT. Full variable domain (missing parts from reference TRBV7-8 and TRBJ2-2): GAGVSQSPRYKVAKRGQDVALRCDPISGHVSLFWYQQALGQGPEFLTYFQNEAQLDKSGLPSDRFFAERPEGSVSTLKIQRTQQEDSAVYLCARGTENTGELFFGEGSRLTVL.

This chain links TRBV27 with TRBJ2-7; 7 bases align to TRBD2. V shed 7 bases and J 5 bases; nucleotides not matched to a gene: 5. CDR3 length: 12 residues. The germline V gene encodes CDR1 MNHEY and CDR2 SMNVEV (reference sequence). Here the CDR3 reads CASTGLGNEQYF. CDR3 DNA sequence: TGTGCCAGCACCGGACTAGGGAACGAGCAGTACTTC.

The chain employs TRBV5-1 and TRBJ2-3, with TRBD2 matching over 11 bases. Germline V gives CDR1 SGHRS, CDR2 YFSETQ. V was pared by 7 bases and J by 2 bases, with 9 bases of the junction left unmatched. CDR3 length equals 16 residues. The CDR3 region is CASGGLAGGNTDTQYF. CDR3 in DNA: TGCGCCAGCGGGGGATTAGCGGGAGGGAACACAGATACGCAGTATTTT.

Note on this clone: Other nucleotide sequences in the sample specify the same CDR3. The V gene is TRBV5-6, the J gene TRBJ2-7; D is tentatively TRBD1 or TRBD2 (5 bases each). V lost 0 bases to trimming and J lost 3 bases, with 7 bases between them. Germline V CDR1 and CDR2: SGHDT, YYEEEE. The CDR3 runs to 13 residues. Written as DNA, the CDR3 is TGTGCCAGCAGCTTGGGGGACCTCTACGAGCAGTACTTC. Protein sequence: CASSLGDLYEQYF.

The V and J genes are TRBV5-6 and TRBJ1-1; D is unresolved. V was pared by 4 bases and J by 6 bases, with 16 bases between. Germline V lookup: CDR1 SGHDT, CDR2 YYEEEE. CDR3 length: 14 amino acids. The CDR3 spells CASSPYEVVPEAFF. For the CDR3, the DNA is TGTGCCAGCAGCCCATACGAGGTCGTACCTGAAGCTTTCTTT. The variable domain in full, completed from reference TRBV5-6 and TRBJ1-1, reads DAGVTQSPTHLIKTRGQQVTLRCSPKSGHDTVSWYQQALGQGPQFIFQYYEEEERQRGNFPDRFSGHQFPNYSSELNVNALLLGDSALYLCASSPYEVVPEAFFGQGTRLTVV.

The chain employs TRBV13 and TRBJ2-7; tentatively, D is TRBD2 (5 bases). Trimming stripped 4 bases from V and 4 bases from J, with 11 bases between. Germline CDR1 reads PRHDT; CDR2 reads FYEKMQ (reference sequence). This CDR3 is 13 amino acids long. For the CDR3, the DNA is TGTGCCAGCAGCTACCGCTCGGGATACGAGCAGTACTTC. Residues: CASSYRSGYEQYF.

The chain joins TRBV19 to TRBJ2-7; 8 nucleotides agree with TRBD2. Germline V gene sequence: CDR1 LNHDA, CDR2 SQIVND (reference sequence). This CDR3 has 13 amino acids. Losses at the gene ends were 8 bases for V and 3 bases for J; bases not matched to a gene: 6. CDR3 bases: TGTGCCAGTTCCCAAGCGGGAGACTACGAGCAGTACTTC. Amino acid sequence: CASSQAGDYEQYF.

The V gene is TRBV7-9, the J gene TRBJ2-7; 7 bases align to TRBD2. Trimming cost V 2 bases and J 2 bases; bases outside gene matches: 15. CDR3 length: 18 residues. Looked up from germline, CDR1 is SEHNR and CDR2 is FQNEAQ (reference sequence). The chain's CDR3 is CASSLKGGEGPDPYEQYF. The CDR3 DNA is TGTGCCAGCAGCTTAAAGGGAGGGGAGGGCCCGGACCCCTACGAGCAGTACTTC.

The chain uses TRBV2 and TRBJ2-1; 7 bases are a match to TRBD2. This CDR3 has 16 amino acids. Germline values: CDR1 SNHLY, CDR2 FYNNEI. V trimming: 3 bases; J trimming: 8 bases; junction bases outside the gene matches: 13. In nucleotides, the CDR3 is TGTGCCAGCAGTGATTCGGGACTAATAGCTTCGTATGAGCAGTTCTTC. The encoded protein is CASSDSGLIASYEQFF.

CDR3 bases: TGCGCCAGCAGCCAAGATCCCGGACTTATCAATCAGCCCCAGCATTTT. Protein: CASSQDPGLINQPQHF. V is TRBV4-1 and J is TRBJ1-5, with D unresolved. Germline V lookup: CDR1 MGHRA, CDR2 YSYEKL. The CDR3 covers 16 residues. The ends were cut back, 0 bases at V and 3 bases at J, with 12 bases in the middle.

On this clone: Within the sample, other DNA sequences also encode this same CDR3. This chain connects TRBV13 to TRBJ1-2, with a weak D call TRBD1 (5 bases). V dropped 4 bases and J dropped 7 bases, with 10 bases sitting between them. Per the germline V gene, CDR1 is PRHDT and CDR2 is FYEKMQ (reference sequence). This CDR3 contains 12 residues. CDR3 protein: CASSWQGGGYTF. As DNA, the CDR3 is TGTGCCAGCAGCTGGCAGGGTGGTGGCTACACCTTC.

This clone was seen once. The chain uses TRBV9 and TRBJ2-1; 7 bases line up with TRBD1. Germline CDR1 is SGDLS and CDR2 is YYNGEE. The CDR3 spans 17 residues. Losses at the gene ends were 1 base for V and 1 base for J; bases not matched to a gene: 8. The CDR3 sequence is CASSVRQGSISYNEQFF. The CDR3, as DNA: TGTGCCAGCAGCGTACGACAGGGTTCCATATCCTACAATGAGCAGTTCTTC.

This chain links TRBV6-1 with TRBJ1-6, with D possibly being TRBD1 (6 bases). The germline V gene has CDR1 MNHNS and CDR2 SASEGT. The CDR3 length is 15 residues. Trimming took off 5 bases at V and 6 bases at J, with 14 bases between the two ends. This CDR3 is CASSLPTGGNSPLHF. CDR3 coding DNA: TGTGCCAGCAGTTTACCGACAGGTGGTAATTCACCCCTCCACTTT.